Included here is one T cell receptor (beta chain) sequence, with context. This clone occurred many times. What antigen it recognizes has not been identified. Per-base quality was not reported, and no clone a single base away is much larger than it. The cohort was made up of around 720 healthy bone marrow donors. At the time of sampling, every cohort member was nominally healthy, though immune exposures that went unrecorded were likely present. The donor was CMV seronegative and was included in the group of about 350 seronegative cohort members. Every donor gave a peripheral blood sample, and the peripheral blood mononuclear cells from that sample were used for TCR beta sequencing. Genomic DNA was extracted from the blood cell samples with the Qiagen DNeasy Blood Extraction Kit. V is clipped by 0 bases and J by 0 bases, and the sequence between their germline boundaries is 11 bases long. The germline V gene provides CDR1 KGHSH and CDR2 LQKENI. Counted from cysteine to phenylalanine, this CDR3 has 16 amino acids. Solely the CDR3 DNA is kept, with 48 bases framed from the first base.

This record comes from a study of cytomegalovirus exposure and HLA in healthy donors (dated by TCRdb to the late 2010s). With respect to the entire study: In an earlier analysis of some 610 of the donors, 276 Gb of sequence data and just under 120 million unique TCR beta sequences from about 190 million T cells were reported. A handful of DR-DQ haplotypes were handled as single units for association and clustering because linkage in the cohort was strong. The T cell repertoires of 670 or so subjects were profiled by immunosequencing and related to cytomegalovirus serostatus. Donor age, sex, ethnicity and CMV serostatus were compiled alongside the repertoire data. Typing coverage varied by locus: roughly 629-630 donors for A, B, C, DRB1 and DQB1; 500 to 550 for DQA1; 600 to 610 for DPA1; fewer than 480 for DPB1. The study aimed to test whether signatures of past pathogen exposure could be identified by cataloging public T cell receptors. An earlier analysis of 587 of the donors used high-throughput TCR beta sequencing to judge whether each TCR beta V gene segment behaved as functional or pseudogenic. Among almost 400 genotyped donors of the cohort, an average of roughly 240,000 unique TCR beta nucleotide sequences were sequenced per donor, roughly 18% of them non-productive. To predict cytomegalovirus infection status, the study brought together high-throughput TCR immunosequencing, statistical association of individual TCRs with disease status, and machine learning. Genome-wide SNP genotypes for about 65% of the roughly 670 donors were used in a later genetic analysis, which treated that subset as a discovery cohort. A later analysis re-examined previously published TCR beta repertoires from about 700 donors and added high-resolution HLA genotyping to investigate patterns of TCR occurrence. The later analysis used no new phenotypic data to find candidate immune exposures, relying instead on TCR beta sequences and their occurrence across donors. Around 300 gigabases of sequencing data and 70 million to 100 million unique TCR sequences were included in an early release covering 500 to 750 HLA-typed donors. HLA typing included class I and class II loci at four-digit resolution. The genetic ancestry cluster associated with self-reported Caucasian donors included 80% to 90% of the roughly 410 genotyped donors. Every discovery cohort repertoire had been produced on one sequencing platform. Along with the approximately 650-subject first cohort, a separate validation cohort of 120 different subjects was used. General conclusions and limits of the study: A cluster of highly shared sequence variants was judged likely to represent a technical artifact of the sequencing pipeline. Presence/absence analyses assumed roughly uniform sequencing depth across donors, an assumption that may not hold. The earlier analysis of approximately 560 of the donors excluded around 17 rarely observed V segments, including chromosome 9 orphons, because counts were too low. Immune exposure information for the cohort was limited to CMV serostatus. At a false discovery rate of 0.05, a later analysis linked 15,000 to 20,000 TCR beta sequences to specific HLA alleles. Three of the identified cytomegalovirus-associated TCR beta chains were confirmed in vitro to be specific for cytomegalovirus antigens. The classifier was reported to diagnose cytomegalovirus status with high specificity and sensitivity in both the original cohort and the validation cohort. The authors suggested that the approach could potentially be generalized to other disease states and immunological phenotypes. In a later analysis, TCR association rates were found to vary across HLA loci, with the most associated TCRs seen for DRB1 alleles and the fewest for HLA-C alleles. Most TCR sequences were observed very rarely across donors, whereas some public TCRs were present in many individuals. A further reported finding was that TCR beta sequences accurately predicted the HLA-A and HLA-B alleles for most subjects in the first cohort. Some IMGT-functional V segments, including TRBV6-2 and TRBV6-3, could not be distinguished by the 87-base-pair reads and were therefore excluded. In this cohort, only TCR beta chains were sequenced, and detectable features were limited by the absence of alpha or paired-chain data. When HLA alleles, especially DR and DQ, strongly co-occurred, TCR associations were difficult to assign to individual alleles. Correlated functional status among segregating V segments might reflect linkage disequilibrium, but an unknown experimental factor could not be ruled out. The study gave a list of more than 150 TCR beta chains associated with cytomegalovirus. Broadly in line with IMGT annotations, most TCR beta V segments showed up in productive rearrangements about 87% or about 30% of the time in an earlier analysis of several hundred of the donors. In a later analysis, most CMV-associated TCR beta chains were found to appear HLA-restricted, with HLA associations seemingly driven largely by CMV exposure. A later analysis found that HLA-associated TCR beta chains were more clonally expanded and had lower generation probabilities than equally common non-associated chains. Because some donors lacked HLA typing at each locus, the association tests relied only on the typed subset. A later genetic analysis associated a missense DCLRE1C variant with V-gene and J-gene trimming of TCR beta chains, and an independent cohort replicated the association. A later genetic analysis reported fewer N-insertions in productive TCRs among donors in an Asian-associated ancestry cluster than the roughly 720-donor mean. According to a later analysis, parvovirus B19, influenza, CMV and Epstein-Barr virus appeared linked to several top co-occurrence clusters.

The library was generated by the immunoSEQ multiplex PCR assay. The multiplex PCR relied on a mix of 60 forward primers for TCR Vbeta segments and 13 reverse primers for TCR Jbeta segments. The CDR3 region of rearranged TCR beta genes was amplified from genomic DNA with a multiplex PCR assay. Amplified TCR beta libraries were sequenced as 87-base-pair reads on the Illumina HiSeq System. The study's own analysis went as follows. A later analysis tallied 70 million to 100 million unique TCR beta chains across the roughly 610 repertoires, and some 12 million of those chains were shared by two or more donors. Raw reads were error-corrected and collapsed into unique sequences by a nearest-neighbor algorithm in which closely related sequences were merged to remove PCR and sequencing errors. CDR3 sequences were aligned to IMGT reference sequences to assign V, D and J gene segments. For a sequence to be retained, a match of at least six nucleotides to both a V gene segment and a J gene segment was required. A rearrangement was called productive if the CDR3 had no stop codons and remained in frame with V and J, and every other rearrangement was called non-productive. Following IMGT convention, CDR3 was defined as the stretch from the second conserved V-encoded cysteine to the conserved J-encoded phenylalanine. The earlier analysis of some 540 of the donors excluded any sequence lacking an unambiguous match to a single V gene segment. An earlier analysis of around 600 of the donors classified V segments as functional when productive rearrangements were above 56.7% and as segregating when the standard deviation between donors was above 5%. A statistical classification framework was built for diagnosing cytomegalovirus status from the catalog of TCR beta chain sequences. In a later analysis, V and J genes were assigned by comparing TCR nucleotide sequences against IMGT/GENE-DB human TR gene sequences. A later analysis assigned CDR3 sequences and most-parsimonious VDJ recombination scenarios with the TCRdist pipeline. In a later analysis, each TCR beta chain was defined by its CDR3 amino acid sequence together with its V-gene family, and reads lacking a unique V-gene family were excluded. In a later analysis, approximately 590 highly shared, low-generation-probability nucleotide sequences were removed to address suspected cross-contamination and a sequencing artifact. In a later analysis, a clonal expansion index for each public chain was calculated from normalized within-repertoire ranks of inferred template counts. In a later analysis, generation probabilities were computed using a VDJ recombination model fitted to out-of-frame rearrangements, and the results were checked against IGoR. In a later analysis, TCR-TCR, TCR-HLA and TCR-CMV co-occurrence was scored with hypergeometric tests, and a repertoire-size bias correction was applied to TCR pairs. A later analysis estimated false discovery rates by permuting HLA or CMV assignments 20 times. In a later analysis, co-occurring TCRs were grouped with DBSCAN, and TCRdist sequence similarity was added when clustering was performed within HLA-allele-positive subsets. Co-occurrence clustering excluded repertoires with fewer than 30,000 or more than 120,000 public chains, plus five with anomalous nucleotide sharing. Here the immuneACCESS table is served through TCRdb, limited to in-frame sequences with V and J called. Missing clones are a known gap in these copies; in checked studies unresolved V genes cover under half, and the rest lacks a known reason. That table supplies the V and J calls and clone size; D and trimming were determined from the DNA. In this sample the table shows over 100,000 clones, roughly 70% of which occur a single time. The ten largest clones represent roughly 8% of the sample.

The receptor was isolated from a middle-aged man in good health and CMV-seronegative. The specimen sequenced was PBMCs. Recombination linked TRBV18 to TRBJ1-1, with no reliable assignment of the D segment. In nucleotide form, the sequence is TGTGCCAGCTCACCACCAGGAGGGTACATGAACACTGAAGCTTTCTTT. The translation is CASSPPGGYMNTEAFF.